This TCR beta chain was captured in a study of patients and donors after allogeneic stem cell transplantation. Using its own MiXCR run on the RT-PCR reads, TCRdb lists one record per CDR3 protein. The sample holds hundreds of thousands of distinct CDR3 sequences, 16% seen once. Looked up from germline, CDR1 is LNHNV and CDR2 is YYDKDF (reference sequence). The CDR3 is made up of 15 amino acids. V trimming: 1 base; J trimming: 6 bases; junction bases outside the gene matches: 4. Sequenced sample: blood, either unsorted or a sorted T cell fraction (not recorded which). This chain joins TRBV15 and TRBJ1-3, with 9 bases lining up with TRBD1. This TCR came from a human donor who was either an allogeneic HSCT recipient or a stem cell or donor lymphocyte infusion donor (not recorded which). It is not recorded whose cells these are; they may come from a transplant donor. This CDR3 is CATSRGTGAVNTIYF. CDR3 sequence (DNA): TGTGCCACCAGCAGAGGGACAGGGGCGGTAAACACCATATATTTT.